A selection of T cell receptor beta chains follows, all from one sample in a study of CD8 T cells in Susac syndrome. TCRdb called the immunoSEQ multiplex PCR reads again in MiXCR, with one record for every CDR3 protein. The table records 170,000 or so distinct CDR3 sequences, around 96% of them present only once. Sequencing input: CD8+ T cells from PBMCs. The receptors here all came from a human donor with multiple sclerosis. The CDR3 runs from the conserved cysteine through the conserved F or W. A D gene is named only where the DNA matches it firmly. A clone size is listed for some rows: how often the clone was seen (once, few, many), or a class if it is expanded.

TRBJ2-1	16	.	TRBD1	TRBV15	TGTGCCACCAGCAGAGAGGTCAGGGACAGGGGACATGAGCAGTTCTTC	CATSREVRDRGHEQFF
TRBJ1-1	10	.	.	TRBV29-1	TGCAGCGTTGTGGTGGTTGAAGCTTTCTTT	CSVVVVEAFF
TRBJ2-5	15	.	TRBD2	TRBV7-6	TGTGCCAGCAGCGGGACTAGCGGGATGACAGAGACCCAGTACTTC	CASSGTSGMTETQYF
TRBJ2-5	15	.	.	TRBV11-1	TGTGCCAGCAGCTTATCTTGGGGCAGGGACGAGACCCAGTACTTC	CASSLSWGRDETQYF
TRBJ1-2	15	.	TRBD1	TRBV27	TGTGCCAGCAGTTCGGACAGGGAAGGAAACTATGGCTACACCTTC	CASSSDREGNYGYTF
TRBJ2-5	15	.	TRBD2	TRBV28	TGTGCCAGCAGTTTCGGGACTAGCGGGAGTGAGACCCAGTACTTC	CASSFGTSGSETQYF
TRBJ2-2	17	.	TRBD2	TRBV10-3	TGTGCCATCAGTGAGTCTGGGACTAGCGGGAACACCGGGGAGCTGTTTTTT	CAISESGTSGNTGELFF
TRBJ2-7	15	.	TRBD1	TRBV5-4	TGTGCCAGCAACCCGGGACAGGGTAGCTCCTACGAGCAGTACTTC	CASNPGQGSSYEQYF
TRBJ2-7	15	.	.	TRBV28	TGTGCCAGCAGCCACCTTCCGATGCCGATCTACGAGCAGTACTTC	CASSHLPMPIYEQYF
TRBJ1-1	13	.	.	TRBV20-1	TGCAGTGCTAGTCCGGACATGAACACTGAAGCTTTCTTT	CSASPDMNTEAFF
TRBJ1-3	14	.	.	TRBV2	TGTGCCAGCAGTGAACGCCTCTCTGGAAACACCATATATTTT	CASSERLSGNTIYF
TRBJ2-5	13	.	TRBD1	TRBV27	TGTGCCAGCAGGACAGGGGGCGTAGAGACCCAGTACTTC	CASRTGGVETQYF
TRBJ1-5	16	.	.	TRBV15	TGTGCCACCAGCAGAGAGCCGGACTATAGCAATCAGCCCCAGCATTTT	CATSREPDYSNQPQHF
TRBJ2-5	14	.	.	TRBV20-1	TGCAGTGCTAGGGCCGTTTGGGGTCAAGAGACCCAGTACTTC	CSARAVWGQETQYF
TRBJ2-7	15	.	.	TRBV12-3/TRBV12-4	TGTGCCAGCAGTTTAGGGCCTGGGCAGAGCTACGAGCAGTACTTC	CASSLGPGQSYEQYF
TRBJ2-5	14	.	.	TRBV27	TGTGCCAGCAGTTTCAGTCCGGGGGCGGAGACCCAGTACTTC	CASSFSPGAETQYF
TRBJ2-5	17	.	.	TRBV9	TGTGCCAGCAGCCCCGCCTCCCTGGGACAAGTCTTAGAGACCCAGTACTTC	CASSPASLGQVLETQYF
TRBJ2-2	14	once	.	TRBV3-1	TGTGCCAGCACCGCTATCGAAAACACCGGGGAGCTGTTTTTT	CASTAIENTGELFF
TRBJ2-7	16	.	.	TRBV11-2	TGTGCCAGCAGCTTTCTCCGCTACGACCAAAAATACGAGCAGTACTTC	CASSFLRYDQKYEQYF
TRBJ2-7	13	.	TRBD1	TRBV25-1	TGTGCCAGCAGTGAGACAGGGGGCAGCGAGCAGTACTTC	CASSETGGSEQYF
TRBJ2-3	18	.	TRBD2	TRBV27	TGTGCCAGCACCCCGATTCATCGACTAGCGGGAGCTTCAGATACGCAGTATTTT	CASTPIHRLAGASDTQYF
TRBJ2-7	12	.	.	TRBV29-1	TGCAGCGGGGTCGCCCAGGGCTACGAGCAGTACTTC	CSGVAQGYEQYF
TRBJ1-2	13	.	.	TRBV9	TGTGCCAGCAGCCATGGGGGGACCTATGGCTACACCTTC	CASSHGGTYGYTF
TRBJ1-1	10	.	.	TRBV29-1	TGCAGCGTTGCGGGGGTCGAGGCTTTCTTT	CSVAGVEAFF
TRBJ2-1	15	.	.	TRBV12-3/TRBV12-4	TGTGCCAGCAAGGGAGGACCTTTCTCCTACAATGAGCAGTTCTTC	CASKGGPFSYNEQFF